Following are 17 T cell receptor beta chains from one sample sequenced in a study of T-cell reconstitution after alpha-beta-depleted transplantation in children. The TCRbeta library was prepared with unique molecular identifiers. TCRdb passed the PCR reads through MiXCR, listing each CDR3 protein once. Of 70,000 to 95,000 distinct CDR3 sequences listed, 12% are singletons. The material was PBMCs from the stem cell graft donor, obtained from the stem cell graft. The receptors here all came from a human donor who donated a stem cell graft to a child with inherited bone marrow failure.

This chain uses TRBV11-1 with TRBJ2-7, with 12 bases that match TRBD2. There are 19 residues in the CDR3. V gave up 1 base and J gave up 5 bases; unmatched junction bases: 15. Germline V gene data show CDR1 as SGHAT and CDR2 as FQDESV (reference sequence). The CDR3 nucleotides are TGTGCCAGCAGCTTAGTAGCTTCTAGCGGGAGGGCCGTTAACGACGAGCAGTACTTC. Amino acids: CASSLVASSGRAVNDEQYF.

As for this clonotype: An end of the junction differs from the germline gene, which may be a read error. V and J are TRBV6-1 and TRBJ2-2; the D is unclear. The CDR3 is made up of 15 amino acids. CDR1 MNHNS and CDR2 SASEGT come from the germline V gene. The CDR3 protein is CASRITVANTGELFF. CDR3 nucleotides: TGTGCCAGCAGGATCACGGTTGCGAACACTGGGGAGCTGTTTTTT.

This clonotype was seen at least ten times. The rearrangement uses TRBV3-1 and TRBJ2-2; 10 bases align to TRBD2. With V trimmed by 5 bases and J by 6 bases, 6 bases remained unmatched. The CDR3 covers 15 residues. In germline, CDR1 is LGHDT, CDR2 YNNKEL (reference sequence). Written as DNA, the CDR3 is TGTGCCAGCAGCAAACGAGCGGGAGGGGCCGGGGAGCTGTTTTTT. It yields the protein CASSKRAGGAGELFF.

This clonotype was counted many times. The gene calls are TRBV4-3 and TRBJ2-2; D call uncertain. The V end was cut by 0 bases, the J end by 4 bases, with 9 bases between. This CDR3 has 15 residues. CDR1 is LGHNA and CDR2 is YSLEER in the germline V gene. CDR3 amino acids: CASSQDRRPTGELFF. In DNA, the CDR3 is TGCGCCAGCAGCCAAGATCGGCGGCCCACCGGGGAGCTGTTTTTT.

This clonotype was seen only a few times. The rearrangement joins TRBV30 to TRBJ2-1; possible D gene TRBD2, 5 bases. Germline V CDR1 and CDR2: GTSNPN, SVGIG (reference sequence). V lost 0 bases and J lost 5, with 11 bases in between. The CDR3 is 14 amino acids. This CDR3 reads CAWSVDSEDNEQFF. The CDR3 region has the DNA TGTGCCTGGAGTGTAGATAGCGAAGACAATGAGCAGTTCTTC.

This clonotype was observed many times. The chain is built from TRBV7-2 and TRBJ2-5; maybe TRBD1 (6 bases). The germline gives CDR1 SGHTA, CDR2 FQGNSA. The CDR3 covers 14 residues. Deletions cut 1 base from V and 4 bases from J, with 10 bases between. CDR3 loop: CASSLVQGGETQYF. CDR3 nucleotides: TGTGCCAGCAGCTTAGTACAGGGCGGAGAGACCCAGTACTTC.

The chain carries TRBV12-3 or TRBV12-4 and TRBJ1-2, with D hard to call. The length of the CDR3 is 12 residues. The V end was cut by 1 base, the J end by 8 bases, with 8 bases between. CDR3: CASSLGALGYTF. The CDR3 DNA reads as TGTGCCAGCAGTTTAGGAGCCCTGGGCTACACCTTC.

This clonotype was counted many times. This sequence joins TRBV5-1 and TRBJ2-1; D is possibly TRBD2 (6 bases). The CDR3 has 14 amino acids. The V end was cut by 4 bases, the J end by 6 bases, with 14 bases between. Germline lookup yields CDR1 SGHRS and CDR2 YFSETQ. The CDR3 protein is CASSPGLLPNEQFF. CDR3 sequence (DNA): TGCGCCAGCAGCCCGGGACTCCTGCCCAATGAGCAGTTCTTC.

The sample holds many counts of this clonotype. The CDR3 sequence: CASSFQGAGFQDTEAFF. The CDR3 bases are TGTGCCAGCAGCTTCCAGGGGGCGGGGTTTCAGGACACTGAAGCTTTCTTT. The V call is TRBV7-9, the J call TRBJ1-1, with TRBD1 identical over 8 bases. With V trimmed by 3 bases and J by 3 bases, 12 bases remained unmatched. Germline V gene data show CDR1 as SEHNR and CDR2 as FQNEAQ (reference sequence). This CDR3 contains 17 residues.

Only a few counts were recorded for this clonotype. V usage is TRBV18 and J usage is TRBJ2-2, with D perhaps TRBD1 or TRBD2 (5 bases each). Trimming pared 2 bases from V and 1 base from J, leaving 8 bases between. The CDR3 extends over 15 amino acids. Germline V gene lookup returns CDR1 KGHSH and CDR2 LQKENI. CDR3 DNA sequence: TGTGCCAGCTCACCAGAGAGGGGGAACACCGGGGAGCTGTTTTTT. The encoded protein is CASSPERGNTGELFF.

This clonotype has ten or more counts. The rearrangement links TRBV7-9 to TRBJ2-3, with TRBD1 matching over 7 bases. Germline trimming cut 3 bases from V and 3 bases from J; bases unmatched to any gene: 3. CDR1 is SEHNR, CDR2 FQNEAQ, per germline (reference sequence). CDR3 size: 14 residues. CDR3 coding DNA: TGTGCCAGCAGCTTGGACAGGTGGACAGATACGCAGTATTTT. Amino acid sequence: CASSLDRWTDTQYF.

Ten or more counts support this clonotype. Sequence at one end of the junction differs from germline and may be a read error. The chain is built from TRBV6-2 or TRBV6-3 and TRBJ2-7, with 11 bases that match TRBD2. The length of the CDR3 is 16 residues. Per the germline V gene, CDR1 is MNHEY and CDR2 is SVGEGT. In DNA form, the CDR3 reads TGTGCCAGCAGTTACAGTAGCGGGAGGGCCTCCAACGAGCAGTACTTC. Its protein product is CASSYSSGRASNEQYF.

This clonotype was picked up many times. An end of the junction differs from the germline gene, which may be a read error. V is TRBV5-1 and J is TRBJ2-2; no reliable D call. In germline, CDR1 is SGHRS, CDR2 YFSETQ. There are 16 residues in the CDR3. The CDR3 DNA reads as TGCGCCAGCAGCTTAGGTGTTTTTGGGAACTCCGGGGAGCTGTTTTTT. Amino acid sequence: CASSLGVFGNSGELFF.

This clonotype was seen ten or more times. The V gene is TRBV5-1, the J gene TRBJ2-2; D gene uncertain. V shed 0 bases and J shed 5 bases, with 11 bases lying between them. Germline V gene sequence: CDR1 SGHRS, CDR2 YFSETQ. The CDR3 extends over 15 amino acids. Here the CDR3 DNA reads TGCGCCAGCAGCTTGGTGCAAGATTTAACCGGGGAGCTGTTTTTT. It specifies CASSLVQDLTGELFF.

J is TRBJ2-7 and V is TRBV29-1, with D unclear. The germline V and J ends were trimmed by 5 bases and 3 bases, with 11 bases remaining between them. The CDR3 runs to 12 residues. Per germline, CDR1 SQVTM and CDR2 ANQGSEA. CDR3 protein: CSVWVGSYEQYF. The CDR3 nucleotides read TGCAGCGTTTGGGTCGGTAGCTACGAGCAGTACTTC.

This clonotype was seen repeatedly, ten times or more. The chain has TRBV20-1 and TRBJ2-1; D perhaps matches TRBD2 (7 bases). Germline loops: CDR1 DFQATT, CDR2 SNEGSKA (reference sequence). This CDR3 is built from 16 residues. Trimming pared 0 bases from V and 6 bases from J, leaving 18 bases between. This CDR3 reads CSARDGGAGGGNEQFF. DNA for the CDR3: TGCAGTGCTAGAGATGGGGGGGCGGGCGGAGGCAATGAGCAGTTCTTC.

This clonotype has a count of ten or more. The chain is built from TRBV11-2 and TRBJ2-1; 7 positions match TRBD2. The germline V gene has CDR1 SGHAT and CDR2 FQNNGV. V lost 1 base to trimming and J lost 3 bases; unmatched junction nucleotides: 15. The CDR3 has 19 residues. The CDR3 DNA follows: TGTGCCAGCAGCTTAGGGGGCTCGTTCGGACTAGTCGACTACAATGAGCAGTTCTTC. Amino acid sequence: CASSLGGSFGLVDYNEQFF.